This TCR beta chain was retrieved from a study of T cell responses to AZD1222 COVID-19 vaccine. Study results and limitations: Increases in Spike-specific TCR breadth and depth were seen after two AZD1222 doses. Spike-wide coverage was observed for vaccine-associated CD4 TCRs, with dominant responses at 160-218 and 743-854.

A remark on this clone: Antigen unknown.

The CDR3 has 17 residues. Trimming shortened V by 3 bases and J by 0 bases, and 15 bases separated the two germline ends. CDR1 is LNHDA and CDR2 is SQIVND in the germline V gene (reference sequence). Sequencing used immunoSEQ multiplex PCR; TCRdb keeps in-frame clones, though not all of them. Of 80,000 to 100,000 clones in the sample, 75% to 95% were seen once. The clonotype originates from an adult who received the AZD1222 COVID-19 vaccine. J is TRBJ2-1 and V is TRBV19, with D perhaps matching TRBD2 (5 bases). Sample: peripheral blood, taken 28 days after the second AZD1222 dose. Written as DNA, the CDR3 is TGTGCCAGTAGTATGATACTACCAACTAGCTCCTACAATGAGCAGTTCTTC. Its protein is CASSMILPTSSYNEQFF. The full variable domain, with the rest looked up from reference TRBV19 and TRBJ2-1, is DGGITQSPKYLFRKEGQNVTLSCEQNLNHDAMYWYRQDPGQGLRLIYYSQIVNDFQKGDIAEGYSVSREKKESFPLTVTSAQKNPTAFYLCASSMILPTSSYNEQFFGPGTRLTVL.